The source of this T cell receptor beta chain is a study of blood T cells in healthy people across ages. General study findings and limits: Diversity estimates from one million T cells were considered underestimates.

As for this clonotype: Its cognate antigen is unknown.

Combining a sample-barcoded 5' primer with a J-beta primer mix, a second PCR ran for roughly 7 to 12 cycles. Each cDNA molecule was tagged by a template-switch adaptor that had 12 random nucleotides. From each sample, at least 3 million paired-end reads containing CDR3 were obtained. TCRdb passed the 5' RACE reads through MiXCR, listing each CDR3 protein once. The sample contains about 1 million distinct CDR3 sequences, more than 40% of which appear only once. The sequence was collected from a woman aged 55 to 70 in good health. Input material: blood.

The CDR3 region has the DNA TGTGCCAGCAGCCCGACCGGACTAGCGGGGATCAATGAGCAGTTCTTC. Protein product: CASSPTGLAGINEQFF. The chain combines TRBV7-3 with TRBJ2-1; TRBD2 agrees at 12 bases. V dropped 5 bases and J dropped 6; count of bases not matched to a gene: 8. The CDR3 sequence is 16 residues long. The germline V gene encodes CDR1 SGHTA and CDR2 FQGTGA. The full variable domain, in which reference TRBV7-3 and TRBJ2-1 provide the parts outside the CDR3, is GAGVSQTPSNKVTEKGKYVELRCDPISGHTALYWYRQSLGQGPEFLIYFQGTGAADDSGLPNDRFFAVRPEGSVSTLKIQRTERGDSAVYLCASSPTGLAGINEQFFGPGTRLTVL.